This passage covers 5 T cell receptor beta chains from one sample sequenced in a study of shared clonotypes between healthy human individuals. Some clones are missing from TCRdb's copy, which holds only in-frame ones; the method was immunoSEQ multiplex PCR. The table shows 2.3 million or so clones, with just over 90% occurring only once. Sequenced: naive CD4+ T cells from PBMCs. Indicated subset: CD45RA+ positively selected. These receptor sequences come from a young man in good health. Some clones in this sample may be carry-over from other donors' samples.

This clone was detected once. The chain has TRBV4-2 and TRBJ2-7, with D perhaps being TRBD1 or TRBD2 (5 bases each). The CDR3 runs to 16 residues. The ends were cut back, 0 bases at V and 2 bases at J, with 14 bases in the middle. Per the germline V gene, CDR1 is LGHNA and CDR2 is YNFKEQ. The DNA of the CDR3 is TGTGCCAGCAGCCAAGATGTAGGGACGGCTACCTACGAGCAGTACTTC. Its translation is CASSQDVGTATYEQYF.

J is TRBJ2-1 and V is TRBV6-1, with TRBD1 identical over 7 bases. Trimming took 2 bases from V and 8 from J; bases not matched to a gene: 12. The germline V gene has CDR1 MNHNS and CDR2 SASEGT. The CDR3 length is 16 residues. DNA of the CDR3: TGTGCCAGCAGTGAAAGAGGTCCGGACAGGTACGATGAGCAGTTCTTC. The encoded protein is CASSERGPDRYDEQFF.

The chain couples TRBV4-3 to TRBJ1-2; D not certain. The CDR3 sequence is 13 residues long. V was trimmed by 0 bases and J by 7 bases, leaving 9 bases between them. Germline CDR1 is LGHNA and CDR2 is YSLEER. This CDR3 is CASSQDRDAGYTF. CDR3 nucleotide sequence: TGCGCCAGCAGCCAAGATCGAGACGCTGGCTACACCTTC.

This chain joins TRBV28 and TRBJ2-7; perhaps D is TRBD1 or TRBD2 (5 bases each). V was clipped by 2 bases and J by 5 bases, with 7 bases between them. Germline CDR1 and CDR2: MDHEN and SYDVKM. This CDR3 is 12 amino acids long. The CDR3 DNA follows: TGTGCCAGCAGTTTACGAGGGGACGAGCAGTACTTC. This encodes CASSLRGDEQYF. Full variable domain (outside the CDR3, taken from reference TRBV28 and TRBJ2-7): DVKVTQSSRYLVKRTGEKVFLECVQDMDHENMFWYRQDPGLGLRLIYFSYDVKMKEKGDIPEGYSVSREKKERFSLILESASTNQTSMYLCASSLRGDEQYFGPGTRLTVT.

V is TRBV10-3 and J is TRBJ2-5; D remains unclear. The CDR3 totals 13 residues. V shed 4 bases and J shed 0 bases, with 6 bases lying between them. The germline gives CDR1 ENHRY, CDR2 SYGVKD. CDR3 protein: CAISVRDQETQYF. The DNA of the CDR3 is TGTGCCATCAGTGTAAGGGACCAAGAGACCCAGTACTTC.